Listed below are T cell receptor beta chains from one sample, sequenced in a study of a mutant IDH1 vaccine in newly diagnosed glioma. Some clones are missing from TCRdb's copy, which holds only in-frame ones; the method was immunoSEQ multiplex PCR. The repertoire holds some 95,000 clones, with roughly 75% as singletons. Sequenced here: PBMCs, sampled from a glioma patient treated with radiotherapy, temozolomide or both. The receptors derive from a man in his forties with glioma. CDR3s include the opening cysteine and the closing phenylalanine or tryptophan. Fields, in order: J gene, D gene, clone size, V gene, CDR3 DNA, CDR3 protein. D genes are given only for firm matches. Size values are once, few and many counts, or a class for expanded clones, and some rows have none.

j_call: TRBJ2-7; d_call: TRBD2; clone_size: NA; v_call: TRBV30; cdr3_nt: TGTGCCTGGGGCGGCGGGGGTTACGAGCAGTACTTC; cdr3_aa: CAWGGGGYEQYF
j_call: TRBJ2-1; d_call: NA; clone_size: NA; v_call: TRBV19; cdr3_nt: TGTGCCAGTAGTACTACAAATTTAGAGTACAATGAGCAGTTCTTC; cdr3_aa: CASSTTNLEYNEQFF
j_call: TRBJ2-7; d_call: NA; clone_size: NA; v_call: TRBV4-3; cdr3_nt: TGCGCCAGCAGCCACAGCCCAGGACAGTACGAGCAGTACTTC; cdr3_aa: CASSHSPGQYEQYF
j_call: TRBJ2-7; d_call: NA; clone_size: once; v_call: TRBV27; cdr3_nt: TGTGCCAGCAGTTGGGCTTTGAAGAGGGACGAGCAGTACTTC; cdr3_aa: CASSWALKRDEQYF
j_call: TRBJ2-1; d_call: TRBD2; clone_size: NA; v_call: TRBV15; cdr3_nt: TGTGCCACCAGCAGAGATGAATTCGCGGGGGGCTACAATGAGCAGTTCTTC; cdr3_aa: CATSRDEFAGGYNEQFF
j_call: TRBJ2-1; d_call: NA; clone_size: few; v_call: TRBV5-1; cdr3_nt: TGCGCCAGCAGCTTGGCGGGGGCATCCGACAATGAGCAGTTCTTC; cdr3_aa: CASSLAGASDNEQFF
j_call: TRBJ2-7; d_call: TRBD1; clone_size: NA; v_call: TRBV25-1; cdr3_nt: TGTGCCAGCAGTGTGGACAGGGGTTGGTACGAGCAGTACTTC; cdr3_aa: CASSVDRGWYEQYF
j_call: TRBJ1-2; d_call: TRBD1; clone_size: NA; v_call: TRBV28; cdr3_nt: TGTGCCAGCAGTTTAGGGGGACAGCCTTATGGCTACACCTTC; cdr3_aa: CASSLGGQPYGYTF
j_call: TRBJ1-2; d_call: NA; clone_size: NA; v_call: TRBV5-1; cdr3_nt: TGCGCCAGCAGCTTGGGTGCAGGGGACCTCTATGGCTACACCTTC; cdr3_aa: CASSLGAGDLYGYTF
j_call: TRBJ2-3; d_call: TRBD2; clone_size: NA; v_call: TRBV4-3; cdr3_nt: TGCGCCAGCAGCCAAAGCGGGGTTAGCACAGATACGCAGTATTTT; cdr3_aa: CASSQSGVSTDTQYF
j_call: TRBJ2-2; d_call: NA; clone_size: few; v_call: TRBV2; cdr3_nt: TGTGCCAGCATACCTTACACCGGGGAGCTGTTTTTT; cdr3_aa: CASIPYTGELFF
j_call: TRBJ2-7; d_call: NA; clone_size: NA; v_call: TRBV10-1; cdr3_nt: TGCGCCAGCAGTGAGGTCTCTGGCCAGTGTTCCTACGAGCAGTACTTC; cdr3_aa: CASSEVSGQCSYEQYF
j_call: TRBJ2-3; d_call: TRBD2; clone_size: NA; v_call: TRBV5-4; cdr3_nt: TGTGCCAGCAGCTCTTCAGGACCTAGCGGCGCTACGCAGTATTTT; cdr3_aa: CASSSSGPSGATQYF
j_call: TRBJ2-6; d_call: TRBD1; clone_size: NA; v_call: TRBV5-5; cdr3_nt: TGTGCCAGCAGCGCCAACAGGGGGCGGGATAGCCTCCTTCCCGCCAACGTCCTGACTTTC; cdr3_aa: CASSANRGRDSLLPANVLTF
j_call: TRBJ2-7; d_call: TRBD2; clone_size: once; v_call: TRBV28; cdr3_nt: TGTGCCAGCAGTTCCGGGGGGGTTAGCGGCTCCTACGAGCAGTACTTC; cdr3_aa: CASSSGGVSGSYEQYF